Reported below is one TCR beta chain. Random hexamers primed reverse transcription of 0.5 to 1 ug RNA. Amplification of TCR beta CDR3 was carried out by immunoSEQ multiplex PCR, which covered 54 Vbeta and 13 Jbeta segments. MiXCR was run by TCRdb on the immunoSEQ multiplex PCR reads, yielding one entry per CDR3 protein. The sample lists around 80,000 distinct CDR3 sequences, roughly 91% occurring once. Sequencing of TCR beta was performed on blood CD8+ T cells and on blood CD4+ T cells. Multiple sclerosis controls were treatment-naive patients with stable or active relapsing-remitting disease. The data were obtained in a study of CD8 T cells in Susac syndrome. What was sequenced was CD8+ T cells from PBMCs. This receptor was taken from a human donor with multiple sclerosis.

The CDR3 protein is CASSRPGLAGGTGELFF. CDR3 bases: TGTGCCAGCAGTCGGCCTGGACTAGCGGGGGGCACCGGGGAGCTGTTTTTT. The chain joins TRBV27 to TRBJ2-2, with 14 nucleotides matching TRBD2. Per the germline V gene, CDR1 is MNHEY and CDR2 is SMNVEV (reference sequence). Germline trimming cut 5 bases from V and 4 bases from J; bases unmatched to any gene: 6. The CDR3 is 17 residues long.